This T cell receptor beta chain was identified in a study of T cells in Graves' hyperthyroidism and ophthalmopathy. General study results and limits: Before onset, by a median of about seven months, the model predicted ophthalmopathy. In simple terms, a model built on 13 V-J features told ophthalmopathy apart from stable hyperthyroidism.

Out of roughly 10 ml of fresh peripheral blood came the PBMCs. CDR3 length: 12 residues. From germline, CDR1 is GTSNPN and CDR2 SVGIG (reference sequence). J gave up 4 bases and V 2 bases, and 1 base lay outside the gene matches. The investigators amplified TCR beta CDR3 regions from RNA transcripts. Primed by the HTBI set, a first-round RT-PCR was run on the TCR CDR3. MiXCR was run by TCRdb on the multiplex PCR reads, yielding one entry per CDR3 protein. The sample has some 550,000 distinct CDR3 sequences, around 20% seen once. Points on this clonotype: Antigen: not known.

The chain uses TRBV30 and TRBJ1-1, with 7 nucleotides matching TRBD1. The receptor was derived from a man in his late teens or twenties with Graves' hyperthyroidism. The sequenced sample was blood. As DNA, the CDR3 is TGTGCCTGGAGTCAGGGGGTCACTGAAGCTTTCTTT. Its translation is CAWSQGVTEAFF.